The present T cell receptor (beta chain) was sequenced within a study of glioma-infiltrating T cells. Overall study results and limits: Above-expected tissue-blood divergence occurred in all gliomas, most in low-grade ones. Tissue and blood shared very few CDR3 sequences.

Using RNA template, CDR3s of TCR alpha and beta were amplified with iRepertoire arm-PCR. Tissue mRNA or PBMC total RNA, about 90-450 ng, went into one-step reverse transcription and amplification. One entry per CDR3 protein results from TCRdb running MiXCR on the multiplex PCR reads. The sample includes about 3,900 distinct CDR3 sequences, around 30% of them seen just once. In this sample, this clonotype is medium-sized. Antigen unknown. The germline CDR1 and CDR2 sequences are MNHEY and SVGEGT. This CDR3 spans 13 amino acids. Trimming removed 3 bases from V and 3 bases from J, with 8 bases in between.

V is TRBV6-2 or TRBV6-3 and J is TRBJ1-2; D is uncertain. Input material: glioma tissue, nonneoplastic brain tissue, or PBMCs (not recorded which). This TCR was recovered from a human donor with low-grade glioma or glioblastoma, undergoing nonglioma brain surgery, or in good health (not recorded which). CDR3 DNA sequence: TGTGCCAGCAGTTATAGGCCGGACTATGGCTACACCTTC. It encodes CASSYRPDYGYTF.